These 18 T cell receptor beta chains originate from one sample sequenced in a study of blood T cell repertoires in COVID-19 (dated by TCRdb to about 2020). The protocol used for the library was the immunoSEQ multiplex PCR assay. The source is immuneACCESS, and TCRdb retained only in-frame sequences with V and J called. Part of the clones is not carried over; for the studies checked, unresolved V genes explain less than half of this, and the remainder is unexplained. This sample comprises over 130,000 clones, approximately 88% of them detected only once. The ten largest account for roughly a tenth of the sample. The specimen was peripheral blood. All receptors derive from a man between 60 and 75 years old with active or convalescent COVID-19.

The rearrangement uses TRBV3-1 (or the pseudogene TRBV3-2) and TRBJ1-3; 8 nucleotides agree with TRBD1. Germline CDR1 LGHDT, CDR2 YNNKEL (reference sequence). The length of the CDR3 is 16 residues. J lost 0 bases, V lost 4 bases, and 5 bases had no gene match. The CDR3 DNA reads TGTGCCAGCAGCCTTGGACAGGGCCACTCTGGAAACACCATATATTTT. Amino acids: CASSLGQGHSGNTIYF.

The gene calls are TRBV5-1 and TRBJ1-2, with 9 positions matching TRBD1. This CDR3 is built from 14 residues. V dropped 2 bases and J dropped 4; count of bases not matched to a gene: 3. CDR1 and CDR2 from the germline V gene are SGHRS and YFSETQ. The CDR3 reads CASSLTGGAYGYTF. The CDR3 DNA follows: TGCGCCAGCAGCTTAACAGGGGGCGCCTATGGCTACACCTTC.

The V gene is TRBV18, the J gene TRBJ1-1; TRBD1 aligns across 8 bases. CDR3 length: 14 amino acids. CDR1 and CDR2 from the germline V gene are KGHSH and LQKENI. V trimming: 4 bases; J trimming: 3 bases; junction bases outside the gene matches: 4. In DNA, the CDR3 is TGTGCCAGCTCACGACTGGGACAGGACACTGAAGCTTTCTTT. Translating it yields CASSRLGQDTEAFF.

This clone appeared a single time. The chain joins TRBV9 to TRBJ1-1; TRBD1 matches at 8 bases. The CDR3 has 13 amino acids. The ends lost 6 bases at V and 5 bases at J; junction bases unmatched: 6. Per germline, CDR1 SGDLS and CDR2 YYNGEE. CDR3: CASNRQGKTEAFF. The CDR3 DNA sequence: TGTGCCAGCAACAGACAGGGGAAAACTGAAGCTTTCTTT.

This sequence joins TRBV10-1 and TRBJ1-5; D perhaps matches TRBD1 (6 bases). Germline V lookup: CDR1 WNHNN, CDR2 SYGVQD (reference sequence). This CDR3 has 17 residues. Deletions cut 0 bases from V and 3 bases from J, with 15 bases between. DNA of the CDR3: TGCGCCAGCAGTGAGTCGACTCACAGGGTTGACAATCAGCCCCAGCATTTT. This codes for CASSESTHRVDNQPQHF.

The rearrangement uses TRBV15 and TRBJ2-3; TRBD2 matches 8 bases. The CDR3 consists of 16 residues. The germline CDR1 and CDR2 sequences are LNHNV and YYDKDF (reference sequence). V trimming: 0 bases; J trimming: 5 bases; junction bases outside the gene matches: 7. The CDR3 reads CATSRDRAGVGDTQYF. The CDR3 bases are TGTGCCACCAGCAGAGATCGAGCGGGAGTGGGAGATACGCAGTATTTT.

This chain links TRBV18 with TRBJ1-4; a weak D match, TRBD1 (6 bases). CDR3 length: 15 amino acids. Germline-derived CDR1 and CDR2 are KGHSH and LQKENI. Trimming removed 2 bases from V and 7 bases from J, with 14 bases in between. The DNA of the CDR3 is TGTGCCAGCTCACCAGGGGCTGGACAGTTTGAAAAACTGTTTTTT. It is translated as CASSPGAGQFEKLFF.

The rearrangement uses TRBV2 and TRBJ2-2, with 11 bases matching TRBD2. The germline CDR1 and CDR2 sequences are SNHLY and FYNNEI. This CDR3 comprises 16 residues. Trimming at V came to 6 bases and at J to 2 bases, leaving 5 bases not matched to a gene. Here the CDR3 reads CASRVLAGGNTGELFF. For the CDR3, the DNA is TGTGCCAGCAGGGTGCTAGCGGGAGGAAACACCGGGGAGCTGTTTTTT. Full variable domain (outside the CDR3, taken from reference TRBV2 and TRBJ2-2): EPEVTQTPSHQVTQMGQEVILRCVPISNHLYFYWYRQILGQKVEFLVSFYNNEISEKSEIFDDQFSVERPDGSNFTLKIRSTKLEDSAMYFCASRVLAGGNTGELFFGEGSRLTVL.

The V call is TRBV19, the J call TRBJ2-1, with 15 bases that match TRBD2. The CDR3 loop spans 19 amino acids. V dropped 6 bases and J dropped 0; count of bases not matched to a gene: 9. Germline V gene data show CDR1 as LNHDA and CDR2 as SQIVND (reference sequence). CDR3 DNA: TGTGCCAGTAGCAGACAGGGACTAGCGGGAGGTAGCTCCTACAATGAGCAGTTCTTC. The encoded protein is CASSRQGLAGGSSYNEQFF.

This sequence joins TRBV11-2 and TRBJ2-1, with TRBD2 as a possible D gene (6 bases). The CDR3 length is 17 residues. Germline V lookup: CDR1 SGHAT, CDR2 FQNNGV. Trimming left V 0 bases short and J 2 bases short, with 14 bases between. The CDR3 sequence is CASSLDSGLAAYNEQFF. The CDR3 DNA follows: TGTGCCAGCAGCTTAGACTCGGGACTGGCTGCCTACAATGAGCAGTTCTTC.

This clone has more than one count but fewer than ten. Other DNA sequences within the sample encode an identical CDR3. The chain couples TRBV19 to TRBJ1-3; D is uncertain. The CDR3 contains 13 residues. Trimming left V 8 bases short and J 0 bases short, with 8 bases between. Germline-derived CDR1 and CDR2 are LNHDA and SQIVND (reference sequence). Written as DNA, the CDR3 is TGTGCCAGTTCGATTAGCTCTGGAAACACCATATATTTT. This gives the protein CASSISSGNTIYF.

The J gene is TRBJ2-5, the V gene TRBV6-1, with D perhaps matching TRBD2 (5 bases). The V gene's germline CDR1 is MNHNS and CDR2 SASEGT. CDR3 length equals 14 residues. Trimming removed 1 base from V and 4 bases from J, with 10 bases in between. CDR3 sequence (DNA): TGTGCCAGCAGTGAAGGGGGAGTGGGAGAGACCCAGTACTTC. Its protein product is CASSEGGVGETQYF.

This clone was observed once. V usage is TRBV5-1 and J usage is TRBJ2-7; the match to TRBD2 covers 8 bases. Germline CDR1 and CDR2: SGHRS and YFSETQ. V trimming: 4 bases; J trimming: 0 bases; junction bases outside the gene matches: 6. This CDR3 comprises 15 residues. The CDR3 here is CASSIGSGSSYEQYF. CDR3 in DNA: TGCGCCAGCAGCATCGGGAGCGGGAGCTCCTACGAGCAGTACTTC.

Here the CDR3 reads CASSTPDYRDRESRETQYF. Here the CDR3 DNA reads TGTGCCAGCAGCACCCCAGATTACCGCGACAGGGAAAGCAGGGAGACCCAGTACTTC. This chain uses TRBV28 with TRBJ2-5; TRBD1 matches 7 bases. Germline V lookup: CDR1 MDHEN, CDR2 SYDVKM. This CDR3 comprises 19 residues. The V gene end was trimmed by 6 bases and the J gene end by 5 bases; junction bases not matched to a gene: 24. Using reference TRBV28 and TRBJ2-5 for the parts outside the CDR3, the full variable domain is DVKVTQSSRYLVKRTGEKVFLECVQDMDHENMFWYRQDPGLGLRLIYFSYDVKMKEKGDIPEGYSVSREKKERFSLILESASTNQTSMYLCASSTPDYRDRESRETQYFGPGTRLLVL.

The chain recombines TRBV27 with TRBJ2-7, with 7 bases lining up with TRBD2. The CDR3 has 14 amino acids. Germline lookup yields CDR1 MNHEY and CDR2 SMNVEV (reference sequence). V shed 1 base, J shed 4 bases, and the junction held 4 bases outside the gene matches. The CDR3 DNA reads TGTGCCAGCAGTTTATGGGAGGGCCCGTACGAGCAGTACTTC. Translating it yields CASSLWEGPYEQYF.

CDR3 DNA: TGTGCCAGCAGTTTTAACGACAGGGTGACCCAGCCCCAGCATTTT. It is translated as CASSFNDRVTQPQHF. The chain joins TRBV28 to TRBJ1-5; 7 nucleotides line up with TRBD1. The ends lost 3 bases at V and 7 bases at J; junction bases unmatched: 9. The germline V gene encodes CDR1 MDHEN and CDR2 SYDVKM. The CDR3 sequence is 15 residues long.

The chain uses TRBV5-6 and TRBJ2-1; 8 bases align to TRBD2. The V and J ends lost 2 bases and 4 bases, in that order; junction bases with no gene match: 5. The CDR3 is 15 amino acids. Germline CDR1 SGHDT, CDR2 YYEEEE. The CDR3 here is CASSLIAGYYNEQFF. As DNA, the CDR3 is TGTGCCAGCAGCTTAATAGCGGGGTATTACAATGAGCAGTTCTTC. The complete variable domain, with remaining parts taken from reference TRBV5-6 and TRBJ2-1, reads DAGVTQSPTHLIKTRGQQVTLRCSPKSGHDTVSWYQQALGQGPQFIFQYYEEEERQRGNFPDRFSGHQFPNYSSELNVNALLLGDSALYLCASSLIAGYYNEQFFGPGTRLTVL.

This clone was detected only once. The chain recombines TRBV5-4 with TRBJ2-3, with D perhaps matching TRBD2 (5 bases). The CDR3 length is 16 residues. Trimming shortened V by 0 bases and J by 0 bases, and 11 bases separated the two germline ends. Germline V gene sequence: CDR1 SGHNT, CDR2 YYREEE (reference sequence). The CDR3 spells CASSLVAPKSTDTQYF. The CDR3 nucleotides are TGTGCCAGCAGCTTGGTAGCGCCGAAGAGCACAGATACGCAGTATTTT.